One T cell receptor (beta chain) is described in this entry. The CDR3 spans 16 residues. Trimming took 3 bases from V and 5 from J; bases not matched to a gene: 9. Germline assignment: CDR1 SGHAT and CDR2 FQNNGV. The sample comes from a study of blood T cell repertoires in COVID-19. Clones were sequenced by immunoSEQ multiplex PCR, and TCRdb holds only the in-frame ones, with some missing. The table records over 250,000 clones, roughly four fifths of them present only once. This TCR derives from a woman between 45 and 65 years old who had recovered from COVID-19. Sequencing was done on a sample of peripheral blood. This chain links TRBV11-2 with TRBJ1-1; TRBD1 matches at 10 bases. CDR3 sequence: CASSLEDRGRNTEAFF. CDR3 coding DNA: TGTGCCAGCAGCTTGGAGGACAGGGGGAGGAATACTGAAGCTTTCTTT.